The 4 T cell receptor beta chains listed next were all sequenced from one sample in a study of identical twins. TCRdb called the 5' RACE reads again in MiXCR, with one record for every CDR3 protein. The sample consists of roughly 1,500,000 distinct CDR3 sequences, about 31% of them appearing once. Sequencing input: cord blood. The origin of the receptors is a newborn girl in good health.

This clonotype was counted only a few times. The J gene is TRBJ2-5, the V gene TRBV12-3 or TRBV12-4, with TRBD2 identical over 14 bases. V lost 2 bases and J lost 5; bases outside the gene matches: 7. This CDR3 comprises 17 residues. This CDR3 reads CASSLRTSGGPGETQYF. The CDR3 DNA sequence: TGTGCCAGCAGTTTAAGGACTAGCGGGGGGCCGGGGGAGACCCAGTACTTC.

This clonotype was seen more than once but under ten times. The chain has TRBV13 and TRBJ2-7; the D is unclear. Trimming cost V 0 bases and J 6 bases, with 12 bases left between them. Germline V lookup: CDR1 PRHDT, CDR2 FYEKMQ (reference sequence). The CDR3 totals 14 residues. CDR3 DNA: TGTGCCAGCAGCTTAGGCTGGGAAGGGCGCGAGCAGTACTTC. Amino acid sequence: CASSLGWEGREQYF.

The V and J genes are TRBV7-2 and TRBJ2-1; D is perhaps TRBD2 (6 bases). This CDR3 contains 16 residues. Trimming shortened V by 2 bases and J by 3 bases, and 14 bases separated the two germline ends. Germline CDR1 reads SGHTA; CDR2 reads FQGNSA. The CDR3 nucleotides are TGTGCCAGCAGCTTAAAGGGGCGACTAGTCTACAATGAGCAGTTCTTC. Translation gives CASSLKGRLVYNEQFF.

The chain is built from TRBV6-1 and TRBJ2-1; 8 bases fit TRBD1. V lost 2 bases to trimming and J lost 3 bases; unmatched junction nucleotides: 3. Germline V gives CDR1 MNHNS, CDR2 SASEGT. CDR3 length equals 15 residues. The CDR3 protein is CASSESRGRYNEQFF. The CDR3 DNA reads as TGTGCCAGCAGTGAATCCAGGGGGCGCTACAATGAGCAGTTCTTC.